This record concerns one T cell receptor beta chain sequence. This record belongs to a study of blood T cell repertoires in COVID-19. Produced via immunoSEQ multiplex PCR; TCRdb's table is partial and in-frame only. The sample includes fewer than 150,000 clones, 84% of them seen just once. The source of this sequence is a human donor in a cohort sampled during active COVID-19. Sequenced sample: peripheral blood.

The CDR3 sequence: CASSRGQQETQYF. In DNA, the CDR3 is TGCGCCAGCAGCAGGGGACAGCAAGAGACCCAGTACTTC. The rearrangement links TRBV5-1 to TRBJ2-5; 7 nucleotides line up with TRBD1. The CDR3 covers 13 residues. Germline CDR1 is SGHRS and CDR2 is YFSETQ. Unmatched junction bases numbered 2, after V lost 4 bases and J lost 2 bases. The full variable domain, its missing parts supplied by reference TRBV5-1 and TRBJ2-5, is KAGVTQTPRYLIKTRGQQVTLSCSPISGHRSVSWYQQTPGQGLQFLFEYFSETQRNKGNFPGRFSGRQFSNSRSEMNVSTLELGDSALYLCASSRGQQETQYFGPGTRLLVL.